One and the same sample provided the 3 T cell receptor beta chains below, sequenced in a study of shared clonotypes between healthy human individuals. TCRdb keeps only in-frame clones here, not all; method: immunoSEQ multiplex PCR. The sample contains about 510,000 clones, about 96% of which appear only once. Material for sequencing was naive CD4+ T cells sorted from blood. Subset noted: CD45RA+ positively selected. Receptors originate from a woman under 40 in good health.

V gene TRBV19 combines with J gene TRBJ2-5; no definite D call. From germline, CDR1 is LNHDA and CDR2 SQIVND (reference sequence). V was shortened by 3 bases and J by 4 bases, with 9 bases between the two germline ends. The CDR3 totals 13 residues. Here the CDR3 reads CASSIRFGETQYF. The CDR3 DNA follows: TGTGCCAGTAGTATCCGGTTTGGAGAGACCCAGTACTTC.

This chain joins TRBV6-5 and TRBJ2-1; D may be TRBD1 (6 bases). From germline, CDR1 is MNHEY and CDR2 SVGAGI. The V and J ends lost 4 bases and 7 bases respectively, with 11 bases between them. This CDR3 region has 13 residues. The CDR3 region has the DNA TGTGCCAGCAGTTCGAACAGGGTTAATGAGCAGTTCTTC. It specifies CASSSNRVNEQFF.

The chain carries TRBV11-1 and TRBJ2-7; 9 bases align to TRBD2. CDR1 and CDR2 (germline): SGHAT, FQDESV (reference sequence). The ends lost 5 bases at V and 3 bases at J; junction bases unmatched: 5. There are 14 residues in the CDR3. The CDR3 here is CASSLRTSVYEQYF. The DNA for the CDR3 is TGTGCCAGCAGCCTCAGGACTAGCGTCTACGAGCAGTACTTC.